One and the same sample provided the 8 T cell receptor beta chains below, sequenced in a study of shared clonotypes between healthy human individuals. The repertoire was sequenced with immunoSEQ multiplex PCR; TCRdb's copy has only in-frame clones and lacks some. The data contain some 1 million clones, approximately 72% of them seen just once; the ten biggest clones take up 1.2% to 1.5%. The sequencing sample was made of memory CD4+ T cells sorted from blood. Subset reported: CD45RA-negative fraction. These receptors were obtained from a man aged 18 to 30 in good health.

This clone appeared once. This may come from a read error, since a much larger clone is one base off. The sample carries other DNA sequences with the same CDR3. This chain uses TRBV5-1 with TRBJ1-1; weak D call: TRBD1 (6 bases). Germline V gives CDR1 SGHRS, CDR2 YFSETQ. The CDR3 sequence is 14 residues long. Trimming left V 0 bases short and J 4 bases short, with 10 bases between. CDR3 protein: CASSLDQGTTEAFF. The CDR3 DNA follows: TGCGCCAGCAGCTTGGACCAGGGGACCACTGAAGCTTTCTTT.

The rearrangement uses TRBV30 and TRBJ1-1; no clear D. There are 13 residues in the CDR3. Germline V gene sequence: CDR1 GTSNPN, CDR2 SVGIG (reference sequence). The V gene lost 3 bases and the J gene lost 3 bases, with 11 bases spanning the gap. Written as DNA, the CDR3 is TGTGCCTGGAGAGATAGGACGGACACTGAAGCTTTCTTT. Translating gives CAWRDRTDTEAFF. Complete variable domain (other parts from reference TRBV30 and TRBJ1-1): SQTIHQWPATLVQPVGSPLSLECTVEGTSNPNLYWYRQAAGRGLQLLFYSVGIGQISSEVPQNLSASRPQDRQFILSSKKLLLSDSGFYLCAWRDRTDTEAFFGQGTRLTVV.

This clone was counted at least ten times. The chain joins TRBV18 to TRBJ1-5; D not resolved. Germline assignment: CDR1 KGHSH and CDR2 LQKENI. V lost 6 bases and J lost 3, with 12 bases in between. The CDR3 has 14 amino acids. The CDR3 sequence: CASSQSGLNQPQHF. CDR3 in DNA: TGTGCCAGCTCCCAAAGTGGGCTCAATCAGCCCCAGCATTTT.

This clone was seen a few times. The sample has other DNA sequences that encode this CDR3 too. The rearrangement uses TRBV2 and TRBJ1-6; TRBD1 is a possible D gene (6 bases). The V and J ends lost 7 bases and 4 bases respectively, with 11 bases between them. This CDR3 spans 14 amino acids. Germline V gene sequence: CDR1 SNHLY, CDR2 FYNNEI. The CDR3 spells CASNGTPYNSPLHF. The CDR3 nucleotides read TGTGCCAGCAATGGGACACCGTATAATTCACCCCTCCACTTT.

In the case of this clone: One end of the junction is discordant with germline, which a read error may explain. The genes are TRBV7-7 and TRBJ2-1; 9 nucleotides match TRBD1. Germline-derived CDR1 and CDR2 are SSHAT and FNYEAQ (reference sequence). This CDR3 has 15 residues. The CDR3 coding sequence is TGTGCTAGCAGCCCCGGACAGGGGCGATCCAATGAGCAGTTCTTC. Translating it yields CASSPGQGRSNEQFF.

The rearrangement joins TRBV2 to TRBJ1-1; D not certain. CDR1 SNHLY and CDR2 FYNNEI come from the germline V gene. CDR3 length equals 14 residues. V was clipped by 2 bases and J by 0 bases, with 7 bases between them. The CDR3 DNA is TGTGCCAGCAGTGAAAAGATGCTGAACACTGAAGCTTTCTTT. Translated: CASSEKMLNTEAFF. Looking up the rest from reference TRBV2 and TRBJ1-1 gives the full variable domain: EPEVTQTPSHQVTQMGQEVILRCVPISNHLYFYWYRQILGQKVEFLVSFYNNEISEKSEIFDDQFSVERPDGSNFTLKIRSTKLEDSAMYFCASSEKMLNTEAFFGQGTRLTVV.

The V gene is TRBV2, the J gene TRBJ2-2; D perhaps matches TRBD2 (5 bases). The CDR3 covers 15 residues. Trimming shortened V by 5 bases and J by 0 bases, and 10 bases separated the two germline ends. Germline V gives CDR1 SNHLY, CDR2 FYNNEI. DNA for the CDR3: TGTGCCAGCAGTACGAGGGAAGCGAACACCGGGGAGCTGTTTTTT. Its translation is CASSTREANTGELFF. The whole variable domain, remainder taken from reference TRBV2 and TRBJ2-2, is EPEVTQTPSHQVTQMGQEVILRCVPISNHLYFYWYRQILGQKVEFLVSFYNNEISEKSEIFDDQFSVERPDGSNFTLKIRSTKLEDSAMYFCASSTREANTGELFFGEGSRLTVL.

On this clone itself: A far bigger clonotype differs at one base, so this is likely a read error. The sample carries other DNA sequences with the same CDR3. The chain carries TRBV14 and TRBJ2-7, with a tentative D call TRBD1 (5 bases). The CDR3 covers 14 residues. V dropped 0 bases and J dropped 0 bases, with 6 bases sitting between them. Germline V CDR1 and CDR2: SGHDN, FVKESK. The CDR3 loop is CASSQETASYEQYF. The CDR3 DNA reads as TGTGCCAGCAGCCAAGAGACAGCCTCCTACGAGCAGTACTTC.